The 2 T cell receptor beta chains presented below share a single source sample, sequenced in a study of identical twins. TCRdb re-called the 5' RACE reads with MiXCR, one entry per CDR3 protein. This sample carries hundreds of thousands of distinct CDR3 sequences, approximately 13% of them seen once, and the ten largest clones take around 1.5%. These same data were also listed under a study on yellow fever vaccine responses in identical twins.

Input material: PBMCs. All receptors come from a woman aged 18-29 years in good health.

This clonotype was recorded at least ten times. The V and J genes are TRBV27 and TRBJ2-1; a weak D match, TRBD1 (6 bases). Per germline, CDR1 MNHEY and CDR2 SMNVEV (reference sequence). The CDR3 runs 17 residues. The V end was cut by 2 bases, the J end by 1 base, with 15 bases between. The chain's CDR3 is CASSLGVGGPSYNEQFF. DNA of the CDR3: TGTGCCAGCAGTTTAGGGGTAGGGGGACCTTCCTACAATGAGCAGTTCTTC.

The J gene is TRBJ1-2, the V gene TRBV18; D gene unclear. Germline lookup yields CDR1 KGHSH and CDR2 LQKENI. The CDR3 consists of 15 residues. The germline V and J ends were trimmed by 3 bases and 7 bases, with 18 bases remaining between them. CDR3 sequence (DNA): TGTGCCAGCTCACCGAAAGGGAGGGATATTAGTGGCTACACCTTC. As protein: CASSPKGRDISGYTF.